This TCR beta chain is drawn from a study of T cell responses to AZD1222 COVID-19 vaccine. Overall study findings and caveats: Clonal diversity was possibly underestimated; the donors were predominantly white British and more often female.

This clone was seen only a few times. Its antigen is still unknown. Trimming removed 10 bases from V and 0 bases from J; junction bases left unmatched: 8. Germline assignment: CDR1 SEHNR and CDR2 FQNEAQ (reference sequence). The CDR3 has 15 amino acids. Profiling relied on immunoSEQ multiplex PCR, and the TCRdb table lists in-frame clones only, not all of them. The sample gives some 190,000 clones, 80% to 95% of which show up once; about 2.1% is in the top ten. This chain links TRBV7-9 with TRBJ2-1, with 8 bases lining up with TRBD2. The sequence came from an adult who received the AZD1222 COVID-19 vaccine. Sequenced material: peripheral blood, taken 28 days after the second AZD1222 dose. CDR3 in amino acids: CATQAGAFSYNEQFF. CDR3 DNA sequence: TGTGCCACCCAAGCGGGGGCCTTCTCCTACAATGAGCAGTTCTTC.